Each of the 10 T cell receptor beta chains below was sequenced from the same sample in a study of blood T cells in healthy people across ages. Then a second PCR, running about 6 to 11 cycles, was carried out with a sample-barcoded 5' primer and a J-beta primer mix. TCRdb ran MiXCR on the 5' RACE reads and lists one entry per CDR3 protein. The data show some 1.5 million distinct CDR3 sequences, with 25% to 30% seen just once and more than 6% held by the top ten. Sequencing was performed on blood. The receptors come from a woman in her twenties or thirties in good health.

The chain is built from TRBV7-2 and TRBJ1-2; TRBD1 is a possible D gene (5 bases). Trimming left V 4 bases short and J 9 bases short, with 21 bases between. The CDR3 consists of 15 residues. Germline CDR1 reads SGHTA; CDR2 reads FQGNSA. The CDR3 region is CASSSLTGTHGSYTF. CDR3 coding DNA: TGTGCCAGCAGCTCGCTAACCGGGACCCACGGGAGCTACACCTTC.

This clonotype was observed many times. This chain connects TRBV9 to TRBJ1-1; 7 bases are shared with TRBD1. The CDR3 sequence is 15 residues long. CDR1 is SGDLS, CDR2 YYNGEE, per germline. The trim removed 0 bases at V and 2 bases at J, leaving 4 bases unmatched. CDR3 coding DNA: TGTGCCAGCAGCGTAGACAGGGGCGGAAACACTGAAGCTTTCTTT. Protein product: CASSVDRGGNTEAFF.

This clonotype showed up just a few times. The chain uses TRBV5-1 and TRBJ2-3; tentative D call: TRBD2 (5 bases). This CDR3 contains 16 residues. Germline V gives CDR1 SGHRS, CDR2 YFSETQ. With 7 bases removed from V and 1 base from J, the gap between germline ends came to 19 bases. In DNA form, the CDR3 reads TGCGCCAGCTCAAACGCGGCCGGGAAGGGCACAGATACGCAGTATTTT. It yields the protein CASSNAAGKGTDTQYF.

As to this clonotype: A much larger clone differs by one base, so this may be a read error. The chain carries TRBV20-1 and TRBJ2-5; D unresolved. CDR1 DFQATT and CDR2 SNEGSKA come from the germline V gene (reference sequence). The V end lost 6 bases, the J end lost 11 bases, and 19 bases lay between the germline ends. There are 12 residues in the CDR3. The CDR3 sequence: CSAALQYNEQYF. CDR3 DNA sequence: TGCAGTGCAGCACTCCAATACAATGAGCAGTACTTC.

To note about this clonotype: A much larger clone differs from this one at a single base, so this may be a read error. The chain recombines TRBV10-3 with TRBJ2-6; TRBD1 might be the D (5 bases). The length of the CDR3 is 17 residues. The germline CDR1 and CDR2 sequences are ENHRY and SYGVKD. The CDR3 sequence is CAISEPTPISGANVRTF. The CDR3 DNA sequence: TGTGCCATCAGTGAGCCGACACCGATCTCTGGGGCCAACGTCCGGACTTTC.

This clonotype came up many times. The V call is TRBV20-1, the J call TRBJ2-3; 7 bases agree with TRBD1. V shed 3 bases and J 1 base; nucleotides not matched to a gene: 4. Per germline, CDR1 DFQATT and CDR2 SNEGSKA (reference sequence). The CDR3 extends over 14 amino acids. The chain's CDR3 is CSAREQGRTDTQYF. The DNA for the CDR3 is TGCAGTGCTAGGGAACAGGGGCGCACAGATACGCAGTATTTT.

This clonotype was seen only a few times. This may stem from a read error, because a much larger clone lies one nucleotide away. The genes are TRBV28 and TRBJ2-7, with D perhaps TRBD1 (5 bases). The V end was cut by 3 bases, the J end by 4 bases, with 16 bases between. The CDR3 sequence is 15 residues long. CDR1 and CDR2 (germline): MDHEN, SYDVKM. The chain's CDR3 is CASSFRQGVGYEQYF. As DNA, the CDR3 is TGTGCCAGCAGTTTTCGCCAAGGGGTTGGGTACGAGCAGTACTTC.

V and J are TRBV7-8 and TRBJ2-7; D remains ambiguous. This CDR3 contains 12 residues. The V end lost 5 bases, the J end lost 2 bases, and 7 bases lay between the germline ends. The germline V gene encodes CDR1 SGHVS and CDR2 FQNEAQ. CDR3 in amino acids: CASSVYTYEQYF. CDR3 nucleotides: TGTGCCAGCAGCGTTTACACCTACGAGCAGTACTTC.

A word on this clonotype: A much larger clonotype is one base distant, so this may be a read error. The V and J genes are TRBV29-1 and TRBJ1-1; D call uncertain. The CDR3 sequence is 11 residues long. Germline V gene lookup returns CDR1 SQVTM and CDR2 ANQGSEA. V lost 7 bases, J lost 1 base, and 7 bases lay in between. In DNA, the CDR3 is TGCAGCGGCAACGGGAACACTGAAGCTTTCTTT. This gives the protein CSGNGNTEAFF.

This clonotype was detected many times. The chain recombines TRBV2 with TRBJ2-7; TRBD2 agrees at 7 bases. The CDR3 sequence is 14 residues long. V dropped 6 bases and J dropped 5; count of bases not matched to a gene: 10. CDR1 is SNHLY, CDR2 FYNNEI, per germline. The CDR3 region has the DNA TGTGCCAGCAGGGGAGGGCAGACAGACCACGAGCAGTACTTC. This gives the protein CASRGGQTDHEQYF.